One and the same sample provided the 13 T cell receptor beta chains below, sequenced in a study of CD8 T cells in Susac syndrome. The RNA input was roughly 0.45 to 1 ug, and it was reverse transcribed with random hexamers. TCRdb reanalysed the immunoSEQ multiplex PCR reads using MiXCR and keeps one entry per CDR3 protein. The table shows some 130,000 distinct CDR3 sequences, with approximately 94% occurring only once. The sequenced material came from CD4+ T cells from PBMCs. The receptors here all came from a human donor with multiple sclerosis.

This chain joins TRBV12-3 or TRBV12-4 and TRBJ1-1; D gene uncertain. Trimming stripped 3 bases from V and 1 base from J, with 9 bases between. The CDR3 length is 14 residues. CDR3 sequence reads: CASSFSAGNTEAFF. The CDR3, as DNA: TGTGCCAGCAGTTTTTCGGCAGGGAACACTGAAGCTTTCTTT.

This clonotype has a handful of counts. The chain joins TRBV2 to TRBJ2-3; either TRBD1 or TRBD2 may supply D (5 bases each). V shed 11 bases and J shed 1 base, with 10 bases lying between them. Germline V gives CDR1 SNHLY, CDR2 FYNNEI. CDR3 size: 12 residues. This chain's CDR3 is CASRGGTDTQYF. The CDR3, as DNA: TGTGCCTCCCGGGGCGGCACAGATACGCAGTATTTT.

The rearrangement links TRBV5-1 to TRBJ2-2; the match to TRBD2 covers 12 bases. This CDR3 has 17 residues. The V gene's germline CDR1 is SGHRS and CDR2 YFSETQ. Unmatched junction bases numbered 5, after V lost 2 bases and J lost 3 bases. CDR3 loop: CASSFTSGGRYTGELFF. As DNA, the CDR3 is TGCGCCAGCAGCTTTACTAGCGGGGGGCGATACACCGGGGAGCTGTTTTTT.

The rearrangement uses TRBV12-3 or TRBV12-4 and TRBJ1-1; the match to TRBD1 covers 7 bases. The CDR3 spans 14 residues. Trimming cost V 3 bases and J 7 bases; bases outside gene matches: 8. CDR3 sequence: CASSFRGGQHEAFF. Written as DNA, the CDR3 is TGTGCCAGCAGTTTTAGAGGGGGCCAGCATGAAGCTTTCTTT.

This chain uses TRBV29-1 with TRBJ2-4, with TRBD1 identical over 7 bases. Looked up from germline, CDR1 is SQVTM and CDR2 is ANQGSEA. V lost 2 bases and J lost 6; bases outside the gene matches: 4. This CDR3 region has 13 residues. This CDR3 reads CSVETQGRNIQYF. CDR3 DNA: TGCAGCGTTGAAACACAGGGGAGAAACATTCAGTACTTC.

The chain couples TRBV29-1 to TRBJ2-1; perhaps TRBD2 as D (6 bases). Germline lookup yields CDR1 SQVTM and CDR2 ANQGSEA. Trimming stripped 8 bases from V and 4 bases from J, with 18 bases between. The CDR3 runs 14 residues. CDR3: CSSDPGTVYNEQFF. The DNA for the CDR3 is TGCAGCTCCGACCCCGGGACTGTATACAATGAGCAGTTCTTC.

The rearrangement joins TRBV27 to TRBJ2-1; TRBD1 matches 7 bases. V shed 7 bases, J shed 8 bases, and the junction held 14 bases outside the gene matches. Per germline, CDR1 MNHEY and CDR2 SMNVEV (reference sequence). CDR3 length equals 15 residues. CDR3 DNA: TGTGCCAGCACTGACAGGGTCCCCTTGGGCGATGAGCAGTTCTTC. Protein product: CASTDRVPLGDEQFF.

The chain carries TRBV6-2 or TRBV6-3 and TRBJ1-5, with D maybe TRBD1 (5 bases). This CDR3 contains 16 residues. The V and J ends lost 5 bases and 3 bases respectively, with 17 bases between them. The germline V gene encodes CDR1 MNHEY and CDR2 SVGEGT. CDR3 sequence: CASSPSPRDFNQPQHF. In DNA form, the CDR3 reads TGTGCCAGCAGTCCCTCCCCCCGGGACTTCAATCAGCCCCAGCATTTT.

The chain has TRBV29-1 and TRBJ2-7; 11 nucleotides agree with TRBD1. This CDR3 is 13 amino acids long. Germline assignment: CDR1 SQVTM and CDR2 ANQGSEA. The junction had 2 bases not matched to a gene; V was cut back by 4 bases and J by 3 bases. Here the CDR3 DNA reads TGCAGCGTTGTTGGGACAGGGGGCTACGAGCAGTACTTC. Its protein product is CSVVGTGGYEQYF.

With respect to this clonotype: Its ends do not fully match the called genes, so a read error is possible. The V call is TRBV3-1, the J call TRBJ1-2; maybe TRBD1 (6 bases). This CDR3 comprises 14 residues. CDR1 LGHDT and CDR2 YNNKEL come from the germline V gene (reference sequence). Here the CDR3 DNA reads TGTGCCCGCAGCCAAGATGCCAACAGGGATGGCTACACCTTC. Residues: CARSQDANRDGYTF.

This chain uses TRBV6-2 or TRBV6-3 with TRBJ1-3; D is undetermined. CDR3 length equals 16 residues. Germline CDR1 MNHEY, CDR2 SVGEGT. V lost 8 bases, J lost 0 bases, and 17 bases lay in between. CDR3 nucleotides: TGTGCCAGCTCCATGGACGGGTCCAACTCTGGAAACACCATATATTTT. Encoded protein: CASSMDGSNSGNTIYF.

The chain employs TRBV29-1 and TRBJ2-7, with D uncertain. This CDR3 is 12 amino acids long. V lost 5 bases and J 6 bases, leaving 14 bases between the germline ends. In germline, CDR1 is SQVTM, CDR2 ANQGSEA. The CDR3 here is CSVRPAMGEQYF. The CDR3 nucleotides read TGCAGCGTTCGACCTGCCATGGGCGAGCAGTACTTC.

CDR3 bases: TGTGCCAGCAGCGCATGGGGGAACACTGAAGCTTTCTTT. This codes for CASSAWGNTEAFF. This chain links TRBV13 with TRBJ1-1; D unresolved. Germline CDR1 is PRHDT and CDR2 is FYEKMQ (reference sequence). Trimming removed 5 bases from V and 1 base from J, with 8 bases in between. The CDR3 extends over 13 amino acids.